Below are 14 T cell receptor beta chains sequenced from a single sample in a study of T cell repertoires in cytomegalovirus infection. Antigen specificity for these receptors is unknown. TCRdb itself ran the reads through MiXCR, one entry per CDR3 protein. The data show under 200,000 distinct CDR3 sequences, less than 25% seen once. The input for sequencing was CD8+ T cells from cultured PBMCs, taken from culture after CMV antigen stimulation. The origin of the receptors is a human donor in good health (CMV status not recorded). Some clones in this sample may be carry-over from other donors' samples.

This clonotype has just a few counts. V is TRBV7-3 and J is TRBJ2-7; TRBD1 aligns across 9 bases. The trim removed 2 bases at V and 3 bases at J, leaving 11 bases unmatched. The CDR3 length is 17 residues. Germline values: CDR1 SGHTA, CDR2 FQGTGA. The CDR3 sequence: CASSLGTPGQGIYEQYF. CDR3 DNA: TGTGCCAGCAGCTTAGGGACTCCGGGACAGGGTATCTACGAGCAGTACTTC.

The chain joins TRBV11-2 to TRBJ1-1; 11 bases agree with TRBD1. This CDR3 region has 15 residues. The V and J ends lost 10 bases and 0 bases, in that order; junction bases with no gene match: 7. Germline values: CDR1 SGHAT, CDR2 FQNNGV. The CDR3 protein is CATMGQGVMNTEAFF. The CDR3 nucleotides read TGTGCCACGATGGGACAGGGGGTAATGAACACTGAAGCTTTCTTT. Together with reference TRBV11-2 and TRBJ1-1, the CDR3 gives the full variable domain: EAGVAQSPRYKIIEKRQSVAFWCNPISGHATLYWYQQILGQGPKLLIQFQNNGVVDDSQLPKDRFSAERLKGVDSTLKIQPAKLEDSAVYLCATMGQGVMNTEAFFGQGTRLTVV.

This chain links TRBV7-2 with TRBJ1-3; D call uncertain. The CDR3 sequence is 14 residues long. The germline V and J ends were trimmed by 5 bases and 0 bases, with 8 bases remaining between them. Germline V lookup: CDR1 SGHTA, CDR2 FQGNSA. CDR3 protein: CASSLDDSGNTIYF. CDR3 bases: TGTGCCAGCAGCCTTGATGACTCTGGAAACACCATATATTTT.

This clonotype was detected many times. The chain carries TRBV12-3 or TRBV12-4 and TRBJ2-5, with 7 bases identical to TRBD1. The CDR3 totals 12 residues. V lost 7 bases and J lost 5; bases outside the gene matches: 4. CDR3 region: CASMTGIETQYF. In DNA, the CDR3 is TGTGCCAGCATGACAGGGATCGAGACCCAGTACTTC.

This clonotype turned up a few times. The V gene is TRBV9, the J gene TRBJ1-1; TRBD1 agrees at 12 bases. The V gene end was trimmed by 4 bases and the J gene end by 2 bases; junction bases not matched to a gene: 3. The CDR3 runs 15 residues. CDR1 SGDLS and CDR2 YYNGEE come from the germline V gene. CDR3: CASSIGTGGNTEAFF. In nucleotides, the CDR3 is TGTGCCAGCAGCATAGGGACAGGGGGCAACACTGAAGCTTTCTTT.

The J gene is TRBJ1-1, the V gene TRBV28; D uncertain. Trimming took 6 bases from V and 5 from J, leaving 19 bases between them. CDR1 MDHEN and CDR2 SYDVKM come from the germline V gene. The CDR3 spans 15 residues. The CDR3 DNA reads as TGTGCCAGCAGCCCAGGAGGGATTCTGAGGACTGAAGCTTTCTTT. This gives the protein CASSPGGILRTEAFF.

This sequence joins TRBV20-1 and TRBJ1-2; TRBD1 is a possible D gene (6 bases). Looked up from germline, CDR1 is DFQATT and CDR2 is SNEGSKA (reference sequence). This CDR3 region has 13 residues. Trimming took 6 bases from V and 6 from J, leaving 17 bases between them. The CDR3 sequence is CSAEYRDIHGYTF. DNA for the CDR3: TGCAGTGCGGAGTACAGGGATATCCATGGCTACACCTTC.

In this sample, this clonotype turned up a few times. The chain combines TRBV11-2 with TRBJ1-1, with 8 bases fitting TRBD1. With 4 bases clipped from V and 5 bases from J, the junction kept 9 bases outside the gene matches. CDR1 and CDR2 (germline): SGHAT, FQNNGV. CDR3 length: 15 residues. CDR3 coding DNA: TGTGCCAGCAGCTATGGACAGGGAGGTAGGACTGAAGCTTTCTTT. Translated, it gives CASSYGQGGRTEAFF.

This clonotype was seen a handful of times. CDR3 loop: CASSGSVQYSNQPQHF. Here the CDR3 DNA reads TGTGCCAGCAGTGGGTCGGTTCAATATAGCAATCAGCCCCAGCATTTT. The V call is TRBV6-1, the J call TRBJ1-5; D gene ambiguous. This CDR3 has 16 amino acids. The germline V gene encodes CDR1 MNHNS and CDR2 SASEGT. The V gene lost 4 bases and the J gene lost 0 bases, with 13 bases spanning the gap.

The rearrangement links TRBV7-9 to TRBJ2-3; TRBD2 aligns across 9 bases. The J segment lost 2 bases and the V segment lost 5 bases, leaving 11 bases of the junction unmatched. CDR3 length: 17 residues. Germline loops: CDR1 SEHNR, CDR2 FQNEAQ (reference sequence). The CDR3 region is CASSPGVAGDNTDTQYF. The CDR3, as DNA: TGTGCCAGCAGCCCCGGGGTAGCGGGGGATAACACAGATACGCAGTATTTT. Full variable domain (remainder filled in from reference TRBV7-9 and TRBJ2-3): DTGVSQNPRHKITKRGQNVTFRCDPISEHNRLYWYRQTLGQGPEFLTYFQNEAQLEKSRLLSDRFSAERPKGSFSTLEIQRTEQGDSAMYLCASSPGVAGDNTDTQYFGPGTRLTVL.

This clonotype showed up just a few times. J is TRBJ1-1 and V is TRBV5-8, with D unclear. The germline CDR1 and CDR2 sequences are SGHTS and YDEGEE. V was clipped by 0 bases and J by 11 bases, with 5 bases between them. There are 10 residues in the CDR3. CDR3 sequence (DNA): TGTGCCAGCAGCTTGGGCAGCGCTTTCTTT. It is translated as CASSLGSAFF.

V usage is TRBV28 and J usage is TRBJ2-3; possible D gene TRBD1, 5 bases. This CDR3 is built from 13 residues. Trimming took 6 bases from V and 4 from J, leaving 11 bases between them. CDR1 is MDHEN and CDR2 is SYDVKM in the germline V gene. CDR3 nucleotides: TGTGCCAGCAGGCAGGGCCCCCCAGATACGCAGTATTTT. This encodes CASRQGPPDTQYF.

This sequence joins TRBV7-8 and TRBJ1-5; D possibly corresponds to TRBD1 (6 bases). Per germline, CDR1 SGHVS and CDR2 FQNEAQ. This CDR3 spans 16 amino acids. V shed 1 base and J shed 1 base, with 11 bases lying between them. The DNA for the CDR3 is TGTGCCAGCAGCTTAGATGGAAGGGGGAGCAATCAGCCCCAGCATTTT. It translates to CASSLDGRGSNQPQHF.

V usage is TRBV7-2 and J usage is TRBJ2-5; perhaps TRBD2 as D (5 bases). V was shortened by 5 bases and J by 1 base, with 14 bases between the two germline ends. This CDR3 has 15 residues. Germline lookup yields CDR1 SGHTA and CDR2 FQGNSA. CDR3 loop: CASSVNLATQETQYF. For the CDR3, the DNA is TGTGCCAGCAGCGTAAATCTAGCCACCCAAGAGACCCAGTACTTC.